Shown below are 26 T cell receptor beta chains from a single sample sequenced in a study of post-analysis software for immune sequencing data. Study results and caveats: There were roughly 5 TRBV segments more frequent in patients than controls, and TRBV5-6, TRBV5-1 and TRBV20-1 were among them.

No antigen has been identified for these receptors. The authors incorporated unique molecular identifiers into the TCR beta cDNA libraries. MiXCR, applied by TCRdb to the PCR reads, yields one record per CDR3 protein. The top ten hold around 10% of the sample, which has about 460,000 distinct CDR3 sequences, roughly 46% seen once. The sample taken for sequencing was blood. The origin of the receptors is a girl between 10 and 17 years old with multiple sclerosis.

Remarks on this clonotype: The junction departs from the called germline gene at one end, perhaps through a read error. This chain uses TRBV6-5 with TRBJ2-2; D call uncertain. Per the germline V gene, CDR1 is MNHEY and CDR2 is SVGAGI. The CDR3 covers 15 residues. The CDR3 region is CASSWSPRNAGELFF. CDR3 coding DNA: TGTGCCAGCAGTTGGAGCCCCCGGAACGCCGGGGAGCTGTTTTTT.

This clonotype was observed a handful of times. The chain has TRBV29-1 and TRBJ2-7; maybe TRBD1 (6 bases). The end of the DNA aligns better with TRBJ2-5, so the J call may be wrong. Per germline, CDR1 SQVTM and CDR2 ANQGSEA. The CDR3 runs to 13 residues. This CDR3 is CSVGWKGGKTQYF. The CDR3 region has the DNA TGCAGCGTTGGATGGAAAGGGGGTAAGACCCAGTACTTC.

This clonotype was seen a few times. The chain recombines TRBV7-9 with TRBJ2-3; 9 nucleotides line up with TRBD2. In germline, CDR1 is SEHNR, CDR2 FQNEAQ (reference sequence). V lost 0 bases, J lost 7 bases, and 5 bases stayed unmatched. The CDR3 totals 15 residues. CDR3 residues: CASSLAGLARYTQYF. CDR3 sequence (DNA): TGTGCCAGCAGCTTAGCTGGACTAGCGAGGTATACGCAGTATTTT. The full variable domain, in which reference TRBV7-9 and TRBJ2-3 provide the parts outside the CDR3, is DTGVSQNPRHKITKRGQNVTFRCDPISEHNRLYWYRQTLGQGPEFLTYFQNEAQLEKSRLLSDRFSAERPKGSFSTLEIQRTEQGDSAMYLCASSLAGLARYTQYFGPGTRLTVL.

The rearrangement uses TRBV20-1 and TRBJ2-7; no reliable D call. V lost 2 bases and J 7 bases, leaving 18 bases between the germline ends. This CDR3 region has 14 residues. Germline V CDR1 and CDR2: DFQATT, SNEGSKA (reference sequence). CDR3 amino acids: CSARINLVNNEQYF. The CDR3 DNA is TGCAGTGCTAGAATAAACTTGGTCAATAATGAGCAGTACTTC.

The chain joins TRBV7-9 to TRBJ2-6, with D possibly matching TRBD1 (5 bases). Per germline, CDR1 SEHNR and CDR2 FQNEAQ (reference sequence). This CDR3 has 18 amino acids. V was clipped by 0 bases and J by 3 bases, with 15 bases between them. For the CDR3, the DNA is TGTGCCAGCAGCTTAGCGAAGCTAGGGGTGTTTGGGGCCAACGTCCTGACTTTC. This gives the protein CASSLAKLGVFGANVLTF.

The V gene is TRBV7-8, the J gene TRBJ1-5; the D is unclear. Germline assignment: CDR1 SGHVS and CDR2 FQNEAQ. The CDR3 loop spans 16 amino acids. Trimming shortened V by 2 bases and J by 5 bases, and 16 bases separated the two germline ends. This CDR3 reads CASSLTSRTVDQPQHF. CDR3 in DNA: TGTGCCAGCAGCTTAACATCCAGGACTGTAGATCAGCCCCAGCATTTT.

This chain links TRBV27 with TRBJ2-4; the match to TRBD2 covers 11 bases. The J call is doubtful: the DNA matches TRBJ2-7 better. The CDR3 extends over 14 amino acids. Germline V gene data show CDR1 as MNHEY and CDR2 as SMNVEV (reference sequence). Written as DNA, the CDR3 is TGTGCCAGCAGTAATAGCGGGAGGGCCCTCGAGCAGTACTTC. The encoded protein is CASSNSGRALEQYF.

The rearrangement links TRBV28 to TRBJ1-5, with 10 bases matching TRBD1. The J segment lost 5 bases and the V segment lost 7 bases, leaving 8 bases of the junction unmatched. The CDR3 totals 15 residues. CDR1 and CDR2 (germline): MDHEN, SYDVKM. In DNA form, the CDR3 reads TGTGCCAGCACTCCCCTGGGACAGGGGTATCAGCCCCAGCATTTT. Translating it yields CASTPLGQGYQPQHF.

This chain uses TRBV12-3 or TRBV12-4 with TRBJ2-3, with D perhaps TRBD1 or TRBD2 (5 bases each). The length of the CDR3 is 18 residues. V was clipped by 4 bases and J by 8 bases, with 28 bases between them. The DNA of the CDR3 is TGTGCCAGCAGTTCGACCGGAGGCGACAGACCAAACTATGGTACGCAGTATTTT. As protein: CASSSTGGDRPNYGTQYF.

The V and J genes are TRBV20-1 and TRBJ2-5; 7 nucleotides line up with TRBD2. The DNA end favors TRBJ2-7, so the J call may be wrong. The CDR3 totals 14 residues. The germline gives CDR1 DFQATT, CDR2 SNEGSKA (reference sequence). CDR3 protein: CSAAGWSGGSEQYF. In nucleotides, the CDR3 is TGCAGTGCTGCAGGGTGGTCGGGAGGATCCGAGCAGTACTTC.

This clonotype was seen a single time. The chain combines TRBV29-1 with TRBJ2-2, with 8 positions matching TRBD1. After removal of 2 bases from V and 7 bases from J, the junction contained 6 bases not matched to a gene. From germline, CDR1 is SQVTM and CDR2 ANQGSEA. CDR3 length equals 14 residues. The CDR3 loop reads CSVEKPGGYGELFF. DNA of the CDR3: TGCAGCGTTGAAAAACCAGGGGGCTACGGGGAGCTGTTTTTT.

This chain uses TRBV27 with TRBJ2-5, with D possibly matching TRBD2 (5 bases). Trimming took 8 bases from V and 0 from J, leaving 10 bases between them. Germline V gene data show CDR1 as MNHEY and CDR2 as SMNVEV (reference sequence). The CDR3 has 13 amino acids. DNA for the CDR3: TGTGCCAGCTGGACGGGGTACCAAGAGACCCAGTACTTC. Translation gives CASWTGYQETQYF.

Here the CDR3 reads CASRVRGGDDTEAFF. The CDR3 bases are TGCGCCAGCAGGGTTCGGGGAGGTGACGACACTGAAGCTTTCTTT. The genes are TRBV5-1 and TRBJ1-1, with D unresolved. CDR1 is SGHRS and CDR2 is YFSETQ in the germline V gene. The CDR3 is 15 amino acids. V was pared by 5 bases and J by 3 bases, with 17 bases between.

The chain is built from TRBV7-2 and TRBJ1-4, with D possibly TRBD1 on 5 matching bases. Trimming cost V 1 base and J 6 bases, with 18 bases left between them. CDR1 is SGHTA and CDR2 is FQGNSA in the germline V gene. The CDR3 has 17 residues. CDR3 coding DNA: TGTGCCAGCAGCTTAGGGGCCGTGGGGGGGGTTCATGAAAAACTGTTTTTT. Translated: CASSLGAVGGVHEKLFF.

The rearrangement links TRBV28 to TRBJ2-7; D gene unclear. The J call may be mistaken, given a closer DNA end match to TRBJ2-5. This CDR3 contains 14 residues. From germline, CDR1 is MDHEN and CDR2 SYDVKM. The chain's CDR3 is CASSYRRPLETQYF. CDR3 in DNA: TGTGCCAGCAGTTATCGACGGCCGTTAGAGACCCAGTACTTC.

The chain has TRBV20-1 and TRBJ2-5; 9 positions match TRBD1. Germline lookup yields CDR1 DFQATT and CDR2 SNEGSKA (reference sequence). V lost 6 bases, J lost 5 bases, and 4 bases stayed unmatched. CDR3 length: 12 residues. The CDR3 loop reads CSAWDRAETQYF. In DNA, the CDR3 is TGCAGTGCGTGGGACAGGGCTGAGACCCAGTACTTC.

This chain links TRBV28 with TRBJ1-5, with 10 bases identical to TRBD1. V lost 8 bases and J lost 2; bases outside the gene matches: 9. Looked up from germline, CDR1 is MDHEN and CDR2 is SYDVKM. There are 16 residues in the CDR3. The CDR3 is CASVDRGSGGNQPQHF. The CDR3 DNA reads TGTGCCAGCGTGGACAGGGGGTCTGGCGGCAATCAGCCCCAGCATTTT. The whole variable domain, filled in from reference TRBV28 and TRBJ1-5, reads DVKVTQSSRYLVKRTGEKVFLECVQDMDHENMFWYRQDPGLGLRLIYFSYDVKMKEKGDIPEGYSVSREKKERFSLILESASTNQTSMYLCASVDRGSGGNQPQHFGDGTRLSIL.

V usage is TRBV7-2 and J usage is TRBJ1-5, with a possible D match to TRBD1 (6 bases). V lost 6 bases to trimming and J lost 2 bases, with 14 bases between them. Germline CDR1 and CDR2: SGHTA and FQGNSA. The CDR3 runs 15 residues. The CDR3 loop is CASSKQGGGNQPQHF. The CDR3 nucleotides read TGTGCCAGCAGTAAACAGGGCGGAGGCAATCAGCCCCAGCATTTT.

The rearrangement uses TRBV6-1 and TRBJ2-1, with no clear D. The V and J ends lost 0 bases and 5 bases respectively, with 14 bases between them. Per the germline V gene, CDR1 is MNHNS and CDR2 is SASEGT. The CDR3 has 16 amino acids. This CDR3 is CASSEASGPVDNEQFF. The DNA of the CDR3 is TGTGCCAGCAGTGAAGCGTCTGGACCGGTGGACAATGAGCAGTTCTTC.

In this sample, this clonotype turned up a few times. The chain carries TRBV7-9 and TRBJ1-2; D remains unclear. Germline loops: CDR1 SEHNR, CDR2 FQNEAQ (reference sequence). There are 16 residues in the CDR3. V dropped 7 bases and J dropped 1 base, with 19 bases sitting between them. CDR3: CASNSDDRAFNYGYTF. The CDR3 nucleotides read TGTGCCAGCAATAGCGACGACCGGGCGTTTAACTATGGCTACACCTTC.

This clonotype turned up a few times. V usage is TRBV6-1 and J usage is TRBJ2-5; no reliable D call. The V gene's germline CDR1 is MNHNS and CDR2 SASEGT. The CDR3 sequence is 15 residues long. V lost 0 bases, J lost 4 bases, and 12 bases lay in between. CDR3 in amino acids: CASSEAASPPETQYF. CDR3 nucleotide sequence: TGTGCCAGCAGTGAAGCGGCCTCTCCTCCAGAGACCCAGTACTTC.

J is TRBJ2-5 and V is TRBV10-3; D is undetermined. Germline CDR1 is ENHRY and CDR2 is SYGVKD. The length of the CDR3 is 12 residues. V dropped 10 bases and J dropped 3 bases, with 12 bases sitting between them. CDR3 in DNA: TGTGCCACGCTGGACCGAGAAGAGACCCAGTACTTC. It specifies CATLDREETQYF.

The genes are TRBV6-5 and TRBJ2-1, with D perhaps TRBD1 (5 bases). The germline CDR1 and CDR2 sequences are MNHEY and SVGAGI. Trimming shortened V by 0 bases and J by 0 bases, and 12 bases separated the two germline ends. The CDR3 runs to 17 residues. As DNA, the CDR3 is TGTGCCAGCAGTTACTCTCGACAGAGAAGCTCCTACAATGAGCAGTTCTTC. Encoded protein: CASSYSRQRSSYNEQFF.

The chain couples TRBV7-2 to TRBJ2-3; 7 bases align to TRBD2. The V and J ends lost 5 bases and 2 bases, in that order; junction bases with no gene match: 19. From germline, CDR1 is SGHTA and CDR2 FQGNSA. The CDR3 consists of 19 residues. The CDR3: CASSVLLDGRLPHTDTQYF. CDR3 bases: TGTGCCAGCAGCGTCCTATTGGACGGGAGGCTCCCCCACACAGATACGCAGTATTTT.

This clonotype occurred a few times. The CDR3 reads CASRPDFYDEQFF. The CDR3, as DNA: TGTGCCAGCAGGCCTGACTTCTATGATGAGCAGTTCTTC. The chain carries TRBV7-9 and TRBJ2-1, with unresolved D. V lost 6 bases, J lost 8 bases, and 14 bases lay in between. Germline V gene sequence: CDR1 SEHNR, CDR2 FQNEAQ (reference sequence). This CDR3 has 13 amino acids.

This clonotype was counted only a few times. This chain uses TRBV3-1 with TRBJ2-1, with 8 bases lining up with TRBD2. The germline CDR1 and CDR2 sequences are LGHDT and YNNKEL (reference sequence). The J segment lost 6 bases and the V segment lost 5 bases, leaving 12 bases of the junction unmatched. The CDR3 consists of 16 residues. CDR3 residues: CASSARLALEVNEQFF. The CDR3 coding sequence is TGTGCCAGCAGCGCTAGACTAGCGCTGGAGGTCAATGAGCAGTTCTTC.